This TCR beta chain was identified during a study of cytomegalovirus exposure and HLA in healthy donors. Findings and limits, study-wide: The study had only CMV serostatus as immune exposure information. Follow-up analysis seemed to connect common viral pathogens with several of the most significant clusters identified. Among TCR beta chains, those listed as cytomegalovirus-associated numbered fewer than 200.

Primers included in the PCR were 60 Vbeta and 13 Jbeta primers. Data came from immunoSEQ multiplex PCR; TCRdb stores just in-frame clones and leaves some out. Here the sample spans about 130,000 clones, about 73% being singletons. V shed 5 bases and J shed 4 bases, with 18 bases lying between them. Germline values: CDR1 SGHVS, CDR2 FQNEAQ. The CDR3 has 15 residues. Comment on this clone: Its antigen is not known.

The sample taken for sequencing was PBMCs. The receptor was isolated from a woman between 50 and 59 years old in good health and CMV-seropositive. The chain carries TRBV7-8 and TRBJ2-7, with D possibly TRBD2 on 5 matching bases. The CDR3 nucleotides read TGTGCCAGCAGCCGCAGACGGACTGTTTGGTACGAGCAGTACTTC. Translation gives CASSRRRTVWYEQYF.